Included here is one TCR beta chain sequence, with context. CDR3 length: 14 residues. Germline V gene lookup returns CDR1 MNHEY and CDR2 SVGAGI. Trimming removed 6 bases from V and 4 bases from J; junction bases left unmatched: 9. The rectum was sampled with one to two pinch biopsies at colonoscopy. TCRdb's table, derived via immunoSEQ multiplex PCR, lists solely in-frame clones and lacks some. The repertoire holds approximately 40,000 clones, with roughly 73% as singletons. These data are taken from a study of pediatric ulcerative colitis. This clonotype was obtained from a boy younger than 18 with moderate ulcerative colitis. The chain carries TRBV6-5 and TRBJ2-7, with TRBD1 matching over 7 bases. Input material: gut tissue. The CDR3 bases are TGTGCCAGCAGAACCGGGACAGAGTTTTACGAGCAGTACTTC. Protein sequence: CASRTGTEFYEQYF.